The clone carrying this T cell receptor (beta chain) has just a few counts. The data derive from a study of T cells after yellow fever vaccination. CDR1 and CDR2 (germline): SGHRS, YFSETQ. V was cut by 0 bases and J by 1 base, with 8 bases left in between. The CDR3 loop spans 16 amino acids. MiXCR, applied by TCRdb to the 5' RACE reads, yields one record per CDR3 protein. The sample records about 160,000 distinct CDR3 sequences, almost 7% being singletons. V gene TRBV5-1 combines with J gene TRBJ1-6; unclear D gene. This TCR was sampled from a man aged 18 to 30 who received the YFV17D yellow fever vaccine. This specimen was CD4+ T cells sorted from PBMCs, taken less than 6 days after the first yellow fever vaccination. The CDR3 DNA reads as TGCGCCAGCAGCTTGGGGGCTAAGTCCTATAATTCACCCCTCCACTTT. Translating it yields CASSLGAKSYNSPLHF.